This entry is about one TCR beta chain. Its antigen is undetermined. Germline V gives CDR1 SGHAT, CDR2 FQNNGV. Unmatched junction bases numbered 4, after V lost 6 bases and J lost 1 base. The CDR3 is 15 residues long. TCRdb keeps only in-frame clones here, not all; method: immunoSEQ multiplex PCR. The sample contains 35,000 or so clones, about 90% of which appear only once. These data are taken from a study of OX40 agonist ivuxolimab in advanced cancers. At the level of the study: Patients assigned to dose escalation were diagnosed with hepatocellular carcinoma, melanoma, renal cell or head and neck cancer. General study points: CD4+ and CD8+ T cells in blood underwent clonal expansion by week 6 at 0.1 to 3.0 mg/kg. Expanded clones were, on average, more numerous among CD8+ T cells than CD4+.

Source: CD4+ or CD8+ T cells sorted from blood, taken in a trial of the OX40 agonist ivuxolimab. The sequence came from an adult with an advanced solid tumor such as melanoma, head and neck, liver or kidney cancer. The rearrangement joins TRBV11-2 to TRBJ2-5; 11 nucleotides line up with TRBD2. The CDR3 DNA follows: TGTGCCAGCAGTACCGGGACTAGCGGCCAAGAGACCCAGTACTTC. Translated, it gives CASSTGTSGQETQYF.